Sequencing of this TCR beta chain was carried out in a study of blood T cell repertoires in COVID-19. Study-wide context: Specimens from acute and convalescent COVID-19 originated in the United States, Italy and Spain. PBMCs, B-cell-depleted T cells, or T cells provided the cDNA or gDNA that made up the material.

This clone occurred a few times. Authors' data handling: Estimates of nucleated cell counts were drawn from the amplification of reference gene primers. Libraries were prepared by immunoSEQ multiplex PCR; TCRdb keeps only in-frame clonotypes and omits some of them. The V and J calls and clone size are taken from that table; D and trimming were inferred from the DNA. The repertoire holds more than 250,000 clones, over 80% seen once, with about 5% in the top ten. Germline CDR1 MNHEY, CDR2 SVGAGI. The CDR3 runs 15 residues. The V gene lost 7 bases and the J gene lost 2 bases, with 15 bases spanning the gap.

This sequence originates from a man in his 60s who had recovered from COVID-19. What was sequenced was peripheral blood. The gene calls are TRBV6-5 and TRBJ1-3, with D maybe TRBD1 (6 bases). The chain's CDR3 is CASIPGQLAGNTIYF. The CDR3 DNA sequence: TGTGCCAGCATTCCCGGACAGCTCGCTGGAAACACCATATATTTT.